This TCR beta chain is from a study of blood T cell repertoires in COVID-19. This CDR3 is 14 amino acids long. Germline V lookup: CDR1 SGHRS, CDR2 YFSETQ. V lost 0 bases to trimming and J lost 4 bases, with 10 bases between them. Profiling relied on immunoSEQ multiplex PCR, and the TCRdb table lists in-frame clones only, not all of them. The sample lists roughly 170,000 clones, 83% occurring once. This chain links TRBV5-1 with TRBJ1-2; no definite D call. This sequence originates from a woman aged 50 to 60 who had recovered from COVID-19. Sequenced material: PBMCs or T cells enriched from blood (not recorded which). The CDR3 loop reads CASSLESGSYGYTF. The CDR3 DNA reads TGCGCCAGCAGCTTGGAGTCAGGATCCTATGGCTACACCTTC.